The 31 T cell receptor beta chains reported below all come from one sample, sequenced in a study of cytomegalovirus exposure and HLA in healthy donors. The method was immunoSEQ multiplex PCR; TCRdb's version includes in-frame clones alone and lacks a portion of them. This table has about 140,000 clones, approximately 84% appearing once. The sequencing input was PBMCs. The receptors derive from a woman younger than 45 in good health and CMV-seronegative.

The rearrangement uses TRBV7-2 and TRBJ2-2, with D possibly TRBD1 on 6 matching bases. V was trimmed by 5 bases and J by 5 bases, leaving 9 bases between them. This CDR3 spans 13 amino acids. Germline V gene lookup returns CDR1 SGHTA and CDR2 FQGNSA. The CDR3 bases are TGTGCCAGCAGCCCACAGGGTACCGGGGAGCTGTTTTTT. Its translation is CASSPQGTGELFF.

The chain is built from TRBV5-6 and TRBJ2-7; no firm D call. The CDR3 sequence is 15 residues long. V lost 4 bases, J lost 6 bases, and 20 bases lay in between. CDR1 and CDR2 (germline): SGHDT, YYEEEE. Here the CDR3 reads CASSPSAGFPSEQYF. The CDR3 region has the DNA TGTGCCAGCAGCCCCTCTGCCGGGTTCCCCTCCGAGCAGTACTTC.

The chain recombines TRBV6-5 with TRBJ1-2, with TRBD1 matching over 8 bases. With 7 bases clipped from V and 5 bases from J, the junction kept 12 bases outside the gene matches. Germline V gene data show CDR1 as MNHEY and CDR2 as SVGAGI. This CDR3 contains 15 residues. Here the CDR3 reads CASTLDRGAGYGYTF. DNA for the CDR3: TGTGCCAGCACCCTAGACAGGGGCGCAGGGTATGGCTACACCTTC.

CDR3 nucleotide sequence: TGCAGCGTTGAAGAACAGGCCTACGGTGAGCAGTTCTTC. This sequence encodes CSVEEQAYGEQFF. The V and J genes are TRBV29-1 and TRBJ2-1; possible D gene TRBD1, 5 bases. CDR3 size: 13 residues. The germline CDR1 and CDR2 sequences are SQVTM and ANQGSEA. The V and J ends lost 0 bases and 9 bases respectively, with 12 bases between them.

This chain links TRBV6-5 with TRBJ1-2; 7 bases are shared with TRBD1. Germline CDR1 MNHEY, CDR2 SVGAGI. The J segment lost 3 bases and the V segment lost 2 bases, leaving 0 bases of the junction unmatched. The CDR3 is 13 residues long. The CDR3 nucleotides are TGTGCCAGCAGTTACGACAGGGACTATGGCTACACCTTC. Translation gives CASSYDRDYGYTF.

V and J are TRBV30 and TRBJ2-7; 8 bases are a match to TRBD1. Per germline, CDR1 GTSNPN and CDR2 SVGIG (reference sequence). With 1 base clipped from V and 5 bases from J, the junction kept 7 bases outside the gene matches. This CDR3 spans 14 amino acids. Here the CDR3 DNA reads TGTGCCTGGAGTGGTCCAGGGGGCGTGGACGAGCAGTACTTC. Its protein product is CAWSGPGGVDEQYF.

The rearrangement joins TRBV6-5 to TRBJ1-1; D may be TRBD1 (5 bases). This CDR3 is 13 amino acids long. Looked up from germline, CDR1 is MNHEY and CDR2 is SVGAGI. Trimming took off 5 bases at V and 0 bases at J, with 7 bases between the two ends. For the CDR3, the DNA is TGTGCCAGCAGTGACAGTATGAACACTGAAGCTTTCTTT. The encoded protein is CASSDSMNTEAFF.

The V gene is TRBV6-5, the J gene TRBJ2-1, with D perhaps TRBD1 (6 bases). V was shortened by 2 bases and J by 9 bases, with 11 bases between the two germline ends. The germline gives CDR1 MNHEY, CDR2 SVGAGI. This CDR3 contains 13 residues. The CDR3 DNA is TGTGCCAGCAGTTACACACCAGGGGCTGAGCAGTTCTTC. Amino acid sequence: CASSYTPGAEQFF.

The genes are TRBV6-5 and TRBJ1-2; unclear D gene. From germline, CDR1 is MNHEY and CDR2 SVGAGI. The CDR3 runs to 13 residues. Trimming pared 8 bases from V and 5 bases from J, leaving 15 bases between. This CDR3 reads CASSEAGPYGYTF. The CDR3 DNA is TGTGCCAGCTCGGAAGCGGGCCCGTATGGCTACACCTTC.

The V gene is TRBV5-4, the J gene TRBJ2-5; 10 bases match TRBD2. Germline V lookup: CDR1 SGHNT, CDR2 YYREEE (reference sequence). Trimming at V came to 7 bases and at J to 2 bases, leaving 8 bases not matched to a gene. The CDR3 is made up of 15 amino acids. The CDR3 nucleotides read TGTGCCAGCGGCCTCGTAGCGGGGGGACAAGAGACCCAGTACTTC. Translation gives CASGLVAGGQETQYF. The entire variable domain, with the rest obtained from reference TRBV5-4 and TRBJ2-5, is as follows: ETGVTQSPTHLIKTRGQQVTLRCSSQSGHNTVSWYQQALGQGPQFIFQYYREEENGRGNFPPRFSGLQFPNYSSELNVNALELDDSALYLCASGLVAGGQETQYFGPGTRLLVL.

This clone was seen once. The chain couples TRBV6-5 to TRBJ1-1, with D possibly TRBD1 on 6 matching bases. V lost 0 bases and J lost 1, with 9 bases in between. The CDR3 covers 15 residues. Germline-derived CDR1 and CDR2 are MNHEY and SVGAGI. CDR3 in amino acids: CASSYSPRGNTEAFF. As DNA, the CDR3 is TGTGCCAGCAGTTACTCCCCCAGGGGGAACACTGAAGCTTTCTTT.

The genes are TRBV10-3 and TRBJ1-2, with D perhaps TRBD1 (5 bases). CDR3 size: 14 residues. Germline CDR1 and CDR2: ENHRY and SYGVKD. The V end was cut by 5 bases, the J end by 6 bases, with 16 bases between. CDR3 nucleotide sequence: TGTGCCATCAGTAACCAGCAGGGTGGCAATGGCTACACCTTC. Its protein product is CAISNQQGGNGYTF.

The gene calls are TRBV6-1 and TRBJ2-7; 7 bases are a match to TRBD2. This CDR3 is 14 amino acids long. The germline V gene has CDR1 MNHNS and CDR2 SASEGT. Trimming at V came to 4 bases and at J to 1 base, leaving 4 bases not matched to a gene. The CDR3 bases are TGTGCCAGCAGTGTCGGGACTACATCCTACGAGCAGTACTTC. Translated, it gives CASSVGTTSYEQYF.

The V call is TRBV27, the J call TRBJ2-4; TRBD1 matches 10 bases. The CDR3 extends over 17 amino acids. The germline CDR1 and CDR2 sequences are MNHEY and SMNVEV (reference sequence). After removal of 5 bases from V and 1 base from J, the junction contained 8 bases not matched to a gene. CDR3: CASSPRTGGVAKNIQYF. CDR3 nucleotide sequence: TGTGCCAGCAGTCCGCGGACAGGGGGTGTTGCCAAAAACATTCAGTACTTC.

The rearrangement joins TRBV27 to TRBJ1-6; TRBD1 might be the D (5 bases). The germline gives CDR1 MNHEY, CDR2 SMNVEV (reference sequence). Trimming stripped 3 bases from V and 8 bases from J, with 11 bases between. This CDR3 contains 14 residues. The chain's CDR3 is CASSLMEGHSPLHF. For the CDR3, the DNA is TGTGCCAGCAGTTTGATGGAGGGACATTCACCCCTCCACTTT.

V gene TRBV19 combines with J gene TRBJ1-5; weak D call: TRBD1 (6 bases). The CDR3 totals 15 residues. Germline V lookup: CDR1 LNHDA, CDR2 SQIVND (reference sequence). V was pared by 6 bases and J by 6 bases, with 18 bases between. CDR3 DNA: TGTGCCAGTAGGTCGGGGGGGCAGGGAGGTCAGCCCCAGCATTTT. Its translation: CASRSGGQGGQPQHF.

The V call is TRBV28, the J call TRBJ2-7, with D possibly TRBD2 on 7 matching bases. Trimming removed 6 bases from V and 1 base from J, with 16 bases in between. The CDR3 runs to 15 residues. Germline CDR1 is MDHEN and CDR2 is SYDVKM. The CDR3 bases are TGTGCCAGCAGCCCAGGCGGGGGACAATCCTACGAGCAGTACTTC. Encoded protein: CASSPGGGQSYEQYF.

This CDR3 reads CASKGQGGQPQHF. CDR3 sequence (DNA): TGTGCCAGCAAGGGACAGGGAGGTCAGCCCCAGCATTTT. The chain uses TRBV2 and TRBJ1-5; 9 positions agree with TRBD1. This CDR3 contains 13 residues. V shed 7 bases and J 6 bases; nucleotides not matched to a gene: 4. The germline CDR1 and CDR2 sequences are SNHLY and FYNNEI.

This chain connects TRBV27 to TRBJ1-1; D gene unclear. V lost 3 bases, J lost 6 bases, and 11 bases lay in between. The CDR3 extends over 13 amino acids. Germline V CDR1 and CDR2: MNHEY, SMNVEV (reference sequence). Written as DNA, the CDR3 is TGTGCCAGCAGTTTGTTGGGCAGCCCTGAAGCTTTCTTT. Translated, it gives CASSLLGSPEAFF.

The rearrangement uses TRBV5-4 and TRBJ1-2; D is undetermined. Between the trimmed V and J ends, which lost 4 bases and 5 bases, there was a span of 9 bases. This CDR3 has 12 residues. Germline lookup yields CDR1 SGHNT and CDR2 YYREEE (reference sequence). CDR3 nucleotide sequence: TGTGCCAGCAGCCAATCCCTATATGGCTACACCTTC. It translates to CASSQSLYGYTF. The full variable domain, in which reference TRBV5-4 and TRBJ1-2 provide the parts outside the CDR3, is ETGVTQSPTHLIKTRGQQVTLRCSSQSGHNTVSWYQQALGQGPQFIFQYYREEENGRGNFPPRFSGLQFPNYSSELNVNALELDDSALYLCASSQSLYGYTFGSGTRLTVV.

This chain connects TRBV4-1 to TRBJ1-2; 7 bases are shared with TRBD1. Trimming at V came to 5 bases and at J to 10 bases, leaving 7 bases not matched to a gene. Germline CDR1 and CDR2: MGHRA and YSYEKL. The CDR3 is 12 residues long. CDR3 residues: CASSDTGDFYTF. The CDR3 coding sequence is TGCGCCAGCAGCGATACAGGGGACTTCTACACCTTC.

The chain combines TRBV29-1 with TRBJ1-2; TRBD1 matches at 10 bases. Germline V gene sequence: CDR1 SQVTM, CDR2 ANQGSEA. With V trimmed by 3 bases and J by 5 bases, 6 bases remained unmatched. This CDR3 contains 14 residues. CDR3 residues: CSVEGTGAPYGYTF. The CDR3 DNA reads TGCAGCGTTGAGGGGACAGGGGCTCCATATGGCTACACCTTC.

This clone came up a few times. CDR3 in amino acids: CASRAGLDNQPQHF. In DNA, the CDR3 is TGTGCCAGCAGGGCGGGACTGGACAATCAGCCCCAGCATTTT. V is TRBV6-1 and J is TRBJ1-5, with D perhaps matching TRBD1 (5 bases). Looked up from germline, CDR1 is MNHNS and CDR2 is SASEGT. The CDR3 runs 14 residues. The germline V and J ends were trimmed by 6 bases and 3 bases, with 12 bases remaining between them.

As concerns this clone: The sample holds other DNA sequences that translate to the same CDR3. The gene calls are TRBV4-1 and TRBJ1-6; 8 nucleotides align to TRBD1. V dropped 3 bases and J dropped 8; count of bases not matched to a gene: 3. In germline, CDR1 is MGHRA, CDR2 YSYEKL. The length of the CDR3 is 14 residues. This CDR3 is CASSQQDRDSPLHF. The CDR3 coding sequence is TGCGCCAGCAGCCAGCAGGACAGGGATTCACCCCTCCACTTT.

This clone was picked up one time. The V call is TRBV7-2, the J call TRBJ1-5; 7 nucleotides match TRBD1. The CDR3 spans 16 residues. J gave up 6 bases and V 2 bases, and 10 bases lay outside the gene matches. Germline CDR1 SGHTA, CDR2 FQGNSA. The CDR3 protein is CASSLSPTGQSQPQHF. The CDR3 DNA follows: TGTGCCAGCAGCTTATCCCCGACGGGACAGAGTCAGCCCCAGCATTTT.

The chain employs TRBV5-4 and TRBJ2-1, with TRBD2 as a possible D gene (6 bases). This CDR3 comprises 14 residues. Germline V gene lookup returns CDR1 SGHNT and CDR2 YYREEE (reference sequence). V lost 4 bases and J lost 10, with 18 bases in between. CDR3 sequence: CASSGTGTFSEQFF. The CDR3 bases are TGTGCCAGCAGCGGGACGGGGACTTTCTCCGAGCAGTTCTTC.

The rearrangement links TRBV6-6 to TRBJ2-2, with a weak D call TRBD2 (5 bases). The CDR3 sequence is 13 residues long. Germline CDR1 reads MNHNY; CDR2 reads SVGAGI (reference sequence). The V and J ends lost 5 bases and 3 bases respectively, with 7 bases between them. The CDR3 region has the DNA TGTGCCAGCAGTGGGCGGGACACCGGGGAGCTGTTTTTT. The encoded protein is CASSGRDTGELFF.

V gene TRBV4-1 combines with J gene TRBJ2-2; D may be TRBD2 (5 bases). V lost 5 bases and J 5 bases, leaving 18 bases between the germline ends. Germline V lookup: CDR1 MGHRA, CDR2 YSYEKL. The CDR3 has 16 amino acids. For the CDR3, the DNA is TGCGCCAGCAGCTTGGTCGGGGTCCCATTGACCGGGGAGCTGTTTTTT. It encodes CASSLVGVPLTGELFF.

V is TRBV5-6 and J is TRBJ1-2; no clear D. The germline CDR1 and CDR2 sequences are SGHDT and YYEEEE. The V and J ends lost 6 bases and 2 bases respectively, with 11 bases between them. The CDR3 is made up of 13 amino acids. The CDR3 protein is CASNLQKNYGYTF. CDR3 DNA: TGTGCCAGCAACCTACAGAAGAACTATGGCTACACCTTC.

The chain couples TRBV5-1 to TRBJ2-2, with a possible D match to TRBD1 (6 bases). Germline CDR1 SGHRS, CDR2 YFSETQ. CDR3 length: 15 residues. Trimming removed 2 bases at V and 7 bases at J, with 15 bases between. The CDR3 sequence is CASSLDTGYGGELFF. In nucleotides, the CDR3 is TGCGCCAGCAGCTTAGACACAGGGTACGGCGGGGAGCTGTTTTTT. Full variable domain (rest looked up from reference TRBV5-1 and TRBJ2-2): KAGVTQTPRYLIKTRGQQVTLSCSPISGHRSVSWYQQTPGQGLQFLFEYFSETQRNKGNFPGRFSGRQFSNSRSEMNVSTLELGDSALYLCASSLDTGYGGELFFGEGSRLTVL.

The chain is built from TRBV11-2 and TRBJ1-4, with D tentatively TRBD1 (6 bases). Germline CDR1 and CDR2: SGHAT and FQNNGV. V shed 4 bases and J shed 7 bases, with 16 bases lying between them. This CDR3 is built from 15 residues. The CDR3 protein is CASSSPNAGAEKLFF. DNA for the CDR3: TGTGCCAGCAGCTCCCCCAATGCGGGGGCTGAAAAACTGTTTTTT.